This T cell receptor (beta chain) was recorded in a study of Tregs in tolerant kidney transplant recipients. Study at large: Sorting of CD4+CD25+CD127- cells followed approximately 3-day belatacept mixed lymphocyte reactions, sometimes with roughly 5-day graft donor restimulation.

Study outcomes and limitations: Few patients were studied, so findings need validation in larger groups.

Repertoires were generated with immunoSEQ multiplex PCR, while TCRdb's copy carries only in-frame clones and drops some. The table has about 44,000 clones, 95% to 96% seen once. Germline V gene lookup returns CDR1 SGHRS and CDR2 YFSETQ. J was trimmed by 6 bases and V by 1 base; bases with no gene match: 7. The length of the CDR3 is 15 residues. In regard to this clone: The antigen is not known.

The chain uses TRBV5-1 and TRBJ2-7; 10 bases line up with TRBD1. This clonotype was sampled from a human donor in good health. Sequencing input: Tregs from blood cultured with allogeneic cells. In nucleotides, the CDR3 is TGCGCCAGCAGCTTGTCGCGACAGGGGGCGCGCGAGCAGTACTTC. This sequence encodes CASSLSRQGAREQYF.